This T cell receptor (beta chain) was retrieved from a study of shared clonotypes between healthy human individuals. Study background: The cohort had a couple of women and a few men, ages 18 to 49.

Terminally differentiated effector memory CD45RA+ cells were excluded by CCR7 positive selection of CD45RO-negative cells. Data came from immunoSEQ multiplex PCR; TCRdb stores just in-frame clones and leaves some out. The table lists 760,000 or so clones, approximately 97% of them singletons, with roughly 0.23% in the top ten. Germline V gives CDR1 MDHEN, CDR2 SYDVKM. This CDR3 contains 16 residues. The ends lost 6 bases at V and 1 base at J; junction bases unmatched: 9. The sequenced material came from naive CD8+ T cells sorted from blood. The receptor was derived from a young man in good health. J is TRBJ2-7 and V is TRBV28, with 10 bases matching TRBD1. This chain's CDR3 is CASSQSGTGASYEQYF. The CDR3 bases are TGTGCCAGCAGCCAATCCGGGACAGGGGCTTCCTACGAGCAGTACTTC.